The source of this T cell receptor beta chain is a study of T cell repertoires in cytomegalovirus infection. V lost 1 base and J lost 0, with 13 bases in between. The CDR3 runs 16 residues. From germline, CDR1 is SGHVS and CDR2 FQNEAQ. TCRdb itself ran the reads through MiXCR, one entry per CDR3 protein. The sample holds about 890,000 distinct CDR3 sequences, 30% to 40% seen once. In this sample, this clonotype turned up many times. Its antigen is not known. The sequence came from a human donor in good health (CMV status not recorded). Some clones in this sample may be carry-over from other donors' samples. The gene calls are TRBV7-8 and TRBJ2-7; D unclear. Sequencing used cultured CD8+ T cells from PBMCs, obtained from culture after CMV antigen stimulation. CDR3 nucleotides: TGTGCCAGCAGCTTAGTCGGCAGCCAGAGCTCCTACGAGCAGTACTTC. It specifies CASSLVGSQSSYEQYF. Full variable domain (outside the CDR3, taken from reference TRBV7-8 and TRBJ2-7): GAGVSQSPRYKVAKRGQDVALRCDPISGHVSLFWYQQALGQGPEFLTYFQNEAQLDKSGLPSDRFFAERPEGSVSTLKIQRTQQEDSAVYLCASSLVGSQSSYEQYFGPGTRLTVT.